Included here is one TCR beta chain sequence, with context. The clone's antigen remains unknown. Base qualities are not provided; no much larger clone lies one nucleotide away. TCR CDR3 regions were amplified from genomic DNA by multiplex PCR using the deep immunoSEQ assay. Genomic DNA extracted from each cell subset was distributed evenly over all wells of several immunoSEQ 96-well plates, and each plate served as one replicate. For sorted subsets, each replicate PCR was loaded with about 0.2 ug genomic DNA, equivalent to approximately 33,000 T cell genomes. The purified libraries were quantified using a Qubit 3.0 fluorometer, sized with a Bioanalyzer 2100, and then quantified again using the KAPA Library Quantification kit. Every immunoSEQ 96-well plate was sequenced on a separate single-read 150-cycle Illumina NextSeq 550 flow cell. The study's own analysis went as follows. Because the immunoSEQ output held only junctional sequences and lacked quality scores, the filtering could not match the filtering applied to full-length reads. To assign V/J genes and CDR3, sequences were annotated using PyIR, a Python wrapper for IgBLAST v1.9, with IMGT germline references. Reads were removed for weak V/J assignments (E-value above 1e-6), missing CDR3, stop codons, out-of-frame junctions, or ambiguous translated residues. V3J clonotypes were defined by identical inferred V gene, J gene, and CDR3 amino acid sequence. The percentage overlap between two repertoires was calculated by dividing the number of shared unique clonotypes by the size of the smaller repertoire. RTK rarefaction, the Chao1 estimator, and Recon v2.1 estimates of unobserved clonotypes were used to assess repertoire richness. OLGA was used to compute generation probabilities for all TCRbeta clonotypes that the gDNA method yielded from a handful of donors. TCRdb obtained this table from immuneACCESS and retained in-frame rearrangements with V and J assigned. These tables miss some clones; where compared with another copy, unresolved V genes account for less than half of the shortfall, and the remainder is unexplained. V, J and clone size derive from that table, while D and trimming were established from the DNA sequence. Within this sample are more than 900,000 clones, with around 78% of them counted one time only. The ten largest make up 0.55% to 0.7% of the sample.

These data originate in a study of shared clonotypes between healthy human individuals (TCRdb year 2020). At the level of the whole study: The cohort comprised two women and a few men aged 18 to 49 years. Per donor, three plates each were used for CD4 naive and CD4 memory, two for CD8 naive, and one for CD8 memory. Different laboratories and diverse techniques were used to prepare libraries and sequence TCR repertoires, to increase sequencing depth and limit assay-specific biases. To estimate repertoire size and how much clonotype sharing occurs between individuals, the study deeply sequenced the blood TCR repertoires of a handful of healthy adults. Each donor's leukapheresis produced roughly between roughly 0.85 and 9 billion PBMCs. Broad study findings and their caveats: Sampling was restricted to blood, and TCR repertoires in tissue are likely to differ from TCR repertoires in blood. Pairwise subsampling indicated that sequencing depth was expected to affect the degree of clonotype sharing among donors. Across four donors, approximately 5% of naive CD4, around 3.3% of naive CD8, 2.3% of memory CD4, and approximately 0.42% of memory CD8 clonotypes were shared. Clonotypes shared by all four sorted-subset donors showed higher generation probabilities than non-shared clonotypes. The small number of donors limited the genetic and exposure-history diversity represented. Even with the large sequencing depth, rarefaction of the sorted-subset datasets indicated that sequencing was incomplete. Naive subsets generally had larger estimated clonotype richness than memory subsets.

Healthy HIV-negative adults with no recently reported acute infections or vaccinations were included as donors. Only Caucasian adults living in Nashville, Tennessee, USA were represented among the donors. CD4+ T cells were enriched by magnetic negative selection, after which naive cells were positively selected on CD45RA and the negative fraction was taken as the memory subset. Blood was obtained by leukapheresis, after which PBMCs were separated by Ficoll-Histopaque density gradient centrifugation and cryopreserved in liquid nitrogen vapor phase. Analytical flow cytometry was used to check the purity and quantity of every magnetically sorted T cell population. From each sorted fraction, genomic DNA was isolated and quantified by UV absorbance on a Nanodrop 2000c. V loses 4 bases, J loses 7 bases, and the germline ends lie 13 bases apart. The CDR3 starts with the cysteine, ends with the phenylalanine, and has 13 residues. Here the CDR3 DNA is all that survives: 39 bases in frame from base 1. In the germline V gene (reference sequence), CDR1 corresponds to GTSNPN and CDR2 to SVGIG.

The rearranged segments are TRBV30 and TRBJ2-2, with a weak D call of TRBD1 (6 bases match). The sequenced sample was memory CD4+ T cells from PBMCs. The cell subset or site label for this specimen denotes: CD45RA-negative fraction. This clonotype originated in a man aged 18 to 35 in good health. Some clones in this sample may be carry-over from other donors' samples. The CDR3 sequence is CAWTRTVNGELFF. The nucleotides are TGTGCCTGGACCCGGACAGTAAACGGGGAGCTGTTTTTT.